This entry lists 10 T cell receptor beta chains sequenced from one sample in a study of molecular identifiers for immune sequencing clone quantification. Via MiXCR, TCRdb re-called the PCR reads, giving one row per CDR3 protein. The table lists about 63,000 distinct CDR3 sequences, about 19% of them singletons. The sample comprised naive CD8+ T cells from blood, with Jurkat cell RNA spiked in. Specified subset: FACS-sorted CD8+CD4-CCR7+CD45RA+ naive T cells. All receptors derive from a human donor in good health. Some libraries in this study had Jurkat cell RNA spiked in.

In this sample, this clonotype turned up many times. The CDR3 region is CASSLAVGTSKDEQFF. As DNA, the CDR3 is TGTGCCAGCAGCTTAGCGGTTGGGACTAGTAAAGATGAGCAGTTCTTC. The rearrangement joins TRBV7-2 to TRBJ2-1; 8 bases line up with TRBD2. In germline, CDR1 is SGHTA, CDR2 FQGNSA. Losses at the gene ends were 0 bases for V and 8 bases for J; bases not matched to a gene: 9. The CDR3 covers 16 residues.

The chain has TRBV2 and TRBJ2-1; D call uncertain. Germline CDR1 SNHLY, CDR2 FYNNEI. Trimming took off 3 bases at V and 6 bases at J, with 12 bases between the two ends. The CDR3 has 14 amino acids. The CDR3 DNA follows: TGTGCCAGCAGTGATCCGAGACGCGGCAATGAGCAGTTCTTC. Translating it yields CASSDPRRGNEQFF.

This clonotype came up many times. This chain connects TRBV6-6 to TRBJ2-5; 7 bases align to TRBD2. Germline CDR1 MNHNY, CDR2 SVGAGI (reference sequence). The CDR3 is 13 amino acids. The trim removed 11 bases at V and 5 bases at J, leaving 11 bases unmatched. CDR3 DNA sequence: TGTGCCGGCGGGGCGGCTAGCGGTGAGACCCAGTACTTC. Its protein product is CAGGAASGETQYF.

This clonotype occurred many times. The chain carries TRBV6-2 or TRBV6-3 and TRBJ2-3; D remains ambiguous. Trimming removed 7 bases from V and 2 bases from J, with 13 bases in between. The CDR3 totals 14 residues. In germline, CDR1 is MNHEY, CDR2 SVGEGT. The CDR3 DNA reads as TGTGCCAGCACCTTGGAGTTTTACACAGATACGCAGTATTTT. This encodes CASTLEFYTDTQYF.

This clonotype was counted at least ten times. The chain combines TRBV7-6 with TRBJ2-5, with D maybe TRBD2 (6 bases). Germline V gene data show CDR1 as SGHVS and CDR2 as FNYEAQ. V gave up 9 bases and J gave up 2 bases, with 25 bases separating them. This CDR3 has 17 residues. CDR3 DNA: TGTGCCAGTGCACGCCCCAGCGGGCGGGTAATACAAGAGACCCAGTACTTC. Translated: CASARPSGRVIQETQYF. Drawing the rest from reference TRBV7-6 and TRBJ2-5, the complete variable domain is GAGVSQSPRYKVTKRGQDVALRCDPISGHVSLYWYRQALGQGPEFLTYFNYEAQQDKSGLPNDRFSAERPEGSISTLTIQRTEQRDSAMYRCASARPSGRVIQETQYFGPGTRLLVL.

With respect to this clonotype: This may arise from a read error, as a much more abundant clone is one base away. This chain joins TRBV12-5 and TRBJ2-7, with 8 bases that match TRBD2. The CDR3 covers 16 residues. Germline loops: CDR1 LGHNT, CDR2 FRNRAP. The ends lost 0 bases at V and 2 bases at J; junction bases unmatched: 6. The chain's CDR3 is CASGLVAGLGAYEQYF. DNA of the CDR3: TGTGCTAGTGGTTTGGTCGCGGGACTAGGGGCCTACGAGCAGTACTTC.

On this clonotype itself: Relative to the germline gene, one junction end is altered; a read error may explain this. The chain couples TRBV19 to TRBJ2-2; 7 bases are a match to TRBD2. CDR1 and CDR2 from the germline V gene are LNHDA and SQIVND (reference sequence). The CDR3 consists of 17 residues. The CDR3 coding sequence is TGCGCCAGCATTTCCTATTCTAGCGGACCGAACACCGGGGAGCTGTTTTTT. Its translation: CASISYSSGPNTGELFF.

The J gene is TRBJ2-1, the V gene TRBV7-9, with D perhaps matching TRBD1 or TRBD2 (6 bases each). There are 12 residues in the CDR3. V dropped 2 bases and J dropped 9 bases, with 8 bases sitting between them. Germline assignment: CDR1 SEHNR and CDR2 FQNEAQ (reference sequence). CDR3 coding DNA: TGTGCCAGCAGCTTACGGGGGCCTGAGCAGTTCTTC. This gives the protein CASSLRGPEQFF.

This clonotype appeared many times. This chain joins TRBV10-3 and TRBJ2-7; weak D call: TRBD2 (5 bases). Germline lookup yields CDR1 ENHRY and CDR2 SYGVKD. V was clipped by 0 bases and J by 3 bases, with 15 bases between them. This CDR3 has 16 residues. The CDR3 region has the DNA TGTGCCATCAGTGAGTCGGGGTGGGAGACTCTCTACGAGCAGTACTTC. Translation gives CAISESGWETLYEQYF.

This clonotype was counted many times. The chain employs TRBV4-1 and TRBJ2-3, with D perhaps matching TRBD2 (6 bases). The germline V gene has CDR1 MGHRA and CDR2 YSYEKL. The CDR3 sequence is 14 residues long. V was shortened by 7 bases and J by 4 bases, with 15 bases between the two germline ends. CDR3 DNA: TGCGCCAGCACGGAGGGCCTTGGAGCAGATACGCAGTATTTT. Amino acids: CASTEGLGADTQYF.